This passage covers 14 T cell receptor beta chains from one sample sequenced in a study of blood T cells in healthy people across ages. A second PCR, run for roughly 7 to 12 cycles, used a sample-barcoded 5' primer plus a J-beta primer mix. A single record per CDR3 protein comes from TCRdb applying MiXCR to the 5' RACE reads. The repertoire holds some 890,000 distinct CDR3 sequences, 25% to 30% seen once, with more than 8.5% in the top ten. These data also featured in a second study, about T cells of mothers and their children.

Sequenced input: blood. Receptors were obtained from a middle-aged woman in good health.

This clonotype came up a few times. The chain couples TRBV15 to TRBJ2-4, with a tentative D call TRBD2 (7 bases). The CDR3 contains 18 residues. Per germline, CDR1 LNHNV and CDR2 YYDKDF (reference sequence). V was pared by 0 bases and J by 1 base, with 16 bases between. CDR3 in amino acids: CATSRDMGGLGAKNIQYF. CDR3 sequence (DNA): TGTGCCACCAGCAGAGATATGGGGGGGCTGGGGGCCAAAAACATTCAGTACTTC.

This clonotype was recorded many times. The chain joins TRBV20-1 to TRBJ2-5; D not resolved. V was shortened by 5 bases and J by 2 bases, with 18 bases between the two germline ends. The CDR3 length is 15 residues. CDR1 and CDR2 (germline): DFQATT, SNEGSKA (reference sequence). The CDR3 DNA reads TGCAGTGCTCTTAGTTATTTTGGACGGCAAGAGACCCAGTACTTC. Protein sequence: CSALSYFGRQETQYF.

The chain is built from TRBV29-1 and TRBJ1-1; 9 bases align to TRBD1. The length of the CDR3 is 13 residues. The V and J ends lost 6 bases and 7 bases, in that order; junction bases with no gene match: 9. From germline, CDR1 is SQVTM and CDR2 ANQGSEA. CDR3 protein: CSVAPGQGGEAFF. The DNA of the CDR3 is TGCAGCGTCGCGCCGGGACAGGGAGGTGAAGCTTTCTTT.

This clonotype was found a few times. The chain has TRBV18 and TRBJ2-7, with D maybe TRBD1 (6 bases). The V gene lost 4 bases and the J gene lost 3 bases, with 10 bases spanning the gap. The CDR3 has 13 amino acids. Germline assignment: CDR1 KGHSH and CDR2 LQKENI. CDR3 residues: CASSRDTYYEQYF. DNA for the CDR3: TGTGCCAGCTCACGGGACACCTACTACGAGCAGTACTTC.

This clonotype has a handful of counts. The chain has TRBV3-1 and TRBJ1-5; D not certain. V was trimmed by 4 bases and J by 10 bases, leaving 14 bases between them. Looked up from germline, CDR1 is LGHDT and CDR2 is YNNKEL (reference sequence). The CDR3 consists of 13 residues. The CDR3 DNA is TGTGCCAGCAGCCGGCGTTCGACAAGCCCCCAGCATTTT. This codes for CASSRRSTSPQHF.

The CDR3 loop is CASSPRGGTGELFF. CDR3 nucleotides: TGTGCCAGCAGCCCCCGAGGGGGCACCGGGGAGCTGTTTTTT. The chain couples TRBV9 to TRBJ2-2, with D perhaps matching TRBD1 (6 bases). This CDR3 region has 14 residues. From germline, CDR1 is SGDLS and CDR2 YYNGEE. The V and J ends lost 4 bases and 4 bases respectively, with 11 bases between them.

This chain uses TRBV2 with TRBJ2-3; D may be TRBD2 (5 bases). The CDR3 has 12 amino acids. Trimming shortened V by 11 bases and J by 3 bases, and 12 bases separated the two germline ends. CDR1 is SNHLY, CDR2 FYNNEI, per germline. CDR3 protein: CAVSEGTDTQYF. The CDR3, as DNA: TGTGCCGTTTCTGAGGGTACAGATACGCAGTATTTT.

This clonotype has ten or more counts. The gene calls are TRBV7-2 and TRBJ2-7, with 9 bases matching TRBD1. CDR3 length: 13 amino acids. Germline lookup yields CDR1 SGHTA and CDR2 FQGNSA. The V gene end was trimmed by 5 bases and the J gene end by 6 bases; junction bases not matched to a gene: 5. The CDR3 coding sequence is TGTGCCAGCAGCATAGGGACAGGGAGCGAGCAGTACTTC. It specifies CASSIGTGSEQYF. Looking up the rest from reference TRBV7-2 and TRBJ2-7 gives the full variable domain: GAGVSQSPSNKVTEKGKDVELRCDPISGHTALYWYRQSLGQGLEFLIYFQGNSAPDKSGLPSDRFSAERTGGSVSTLTIQRTQQEDSAVYLCASSIGTGSEQYFGPGTRLTVT.

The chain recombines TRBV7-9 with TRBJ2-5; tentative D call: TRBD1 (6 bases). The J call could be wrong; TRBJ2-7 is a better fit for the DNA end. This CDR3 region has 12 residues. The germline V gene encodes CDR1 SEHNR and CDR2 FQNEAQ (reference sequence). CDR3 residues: CATGAGDNEQYF. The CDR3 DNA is TGTGCCACCGGGGCAGGGGATAACGAGCAGTACTTC.

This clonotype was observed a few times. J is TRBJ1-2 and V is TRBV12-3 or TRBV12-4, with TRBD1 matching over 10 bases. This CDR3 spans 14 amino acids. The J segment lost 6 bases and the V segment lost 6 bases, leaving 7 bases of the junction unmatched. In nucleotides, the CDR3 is TGTGCCAGCAGCAGATCCGGACAGGGGGATGGCTACACCTTC. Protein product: CASSRSGQGDGYTF.

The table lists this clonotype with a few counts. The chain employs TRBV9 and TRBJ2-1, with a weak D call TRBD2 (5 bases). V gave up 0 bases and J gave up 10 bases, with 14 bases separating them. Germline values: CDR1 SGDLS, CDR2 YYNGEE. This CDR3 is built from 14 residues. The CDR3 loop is CASSVGTVPGEQFF. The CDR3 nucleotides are TGTGCCAGCAGCGTAGGAACGGTCCCGGGGGAGCAGTTCTTC.

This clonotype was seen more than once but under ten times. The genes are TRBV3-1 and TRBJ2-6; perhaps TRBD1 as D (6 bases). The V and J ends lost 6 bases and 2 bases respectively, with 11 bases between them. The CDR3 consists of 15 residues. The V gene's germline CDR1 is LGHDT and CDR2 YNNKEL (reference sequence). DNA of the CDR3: TGTGCCAGCAGGGAACAGGGTACTGGGGCCAACGTCCTGACTTTC. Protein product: CASREQGTGANVLTF.

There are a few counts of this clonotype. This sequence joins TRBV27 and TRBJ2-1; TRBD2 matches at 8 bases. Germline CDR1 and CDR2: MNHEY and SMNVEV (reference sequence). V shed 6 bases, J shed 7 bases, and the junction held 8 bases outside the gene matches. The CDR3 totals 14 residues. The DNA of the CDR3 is TGTGCCAGCAGGCTCGGGGGGGCGGGGAATGAGCAGTTCTTC. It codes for CASRLGGAGNEQFF.

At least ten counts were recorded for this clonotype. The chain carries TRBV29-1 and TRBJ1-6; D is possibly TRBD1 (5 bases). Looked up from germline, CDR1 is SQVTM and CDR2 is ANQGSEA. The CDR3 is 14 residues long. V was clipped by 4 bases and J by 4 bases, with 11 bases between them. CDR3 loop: CSVGDGEYNSPLHF. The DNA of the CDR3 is TGCAGCGTTGGGGACGGGGAGTATAATTCACCCCTCCACTTT.